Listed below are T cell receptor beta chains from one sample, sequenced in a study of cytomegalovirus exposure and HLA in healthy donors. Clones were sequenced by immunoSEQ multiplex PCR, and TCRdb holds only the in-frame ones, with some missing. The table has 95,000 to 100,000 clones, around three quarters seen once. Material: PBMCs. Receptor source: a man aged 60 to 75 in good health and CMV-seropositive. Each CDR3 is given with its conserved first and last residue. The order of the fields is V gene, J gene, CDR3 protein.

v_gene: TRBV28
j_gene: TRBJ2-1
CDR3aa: CASSQPGTGEFNEFF

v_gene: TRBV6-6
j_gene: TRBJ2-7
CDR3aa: CASSYLGTGNYEQYF

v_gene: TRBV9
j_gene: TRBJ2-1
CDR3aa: CASSGQGFNEQFF

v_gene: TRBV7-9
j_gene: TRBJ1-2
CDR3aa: CASSLRDTRNYGYTF

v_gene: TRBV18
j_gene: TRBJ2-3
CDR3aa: CASSPPTGGEDTQYF

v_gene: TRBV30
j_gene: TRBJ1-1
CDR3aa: CAWSPGGPGTEAFF

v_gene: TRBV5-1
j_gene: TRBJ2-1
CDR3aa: CASGRGADEQFF

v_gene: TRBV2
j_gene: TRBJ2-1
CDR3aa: CASRGTGLSYNEQFF

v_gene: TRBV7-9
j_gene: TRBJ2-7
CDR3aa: CASWDRGHDEQYF

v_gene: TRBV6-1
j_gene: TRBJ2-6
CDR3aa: CASSEAQTSAGANVLTF

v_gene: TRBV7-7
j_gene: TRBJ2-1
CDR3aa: CASSRRLGTSGLGDEQFF

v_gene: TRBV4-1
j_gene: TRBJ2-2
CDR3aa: CASSQDSPGLAANTGELFF

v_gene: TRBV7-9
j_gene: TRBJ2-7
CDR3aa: CASSLTNPQDEQYF

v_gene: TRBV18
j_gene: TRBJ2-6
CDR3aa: CASSRETLLSGANVLTF

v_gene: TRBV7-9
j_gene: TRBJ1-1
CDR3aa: CSSSFLTQAFF

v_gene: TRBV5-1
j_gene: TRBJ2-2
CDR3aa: CASSSGDSTGELFF

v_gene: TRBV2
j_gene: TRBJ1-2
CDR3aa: CASPDLRDGYTF

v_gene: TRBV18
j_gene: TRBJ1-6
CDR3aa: CASSDLAYNSPLHF

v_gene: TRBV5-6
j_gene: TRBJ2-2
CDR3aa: CASSGTGYTGELFF

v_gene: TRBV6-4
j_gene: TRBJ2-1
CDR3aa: CASSPGTTGGQFF

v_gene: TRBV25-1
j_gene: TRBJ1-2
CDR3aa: CASSPGTANGYTF

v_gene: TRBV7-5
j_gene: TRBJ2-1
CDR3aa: CARSLVRAGRSSYNEQFF

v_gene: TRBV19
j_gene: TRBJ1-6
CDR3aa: CASSITTDNSPLHF

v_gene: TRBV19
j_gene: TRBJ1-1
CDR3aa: CASSLKTGGHWAFF

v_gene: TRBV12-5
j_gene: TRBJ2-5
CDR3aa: CASGFGVGETQYF

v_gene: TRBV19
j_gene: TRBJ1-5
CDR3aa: CASSLVSGNQPQHF

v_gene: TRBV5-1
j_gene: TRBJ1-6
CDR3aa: CASARRPEDSPLHF

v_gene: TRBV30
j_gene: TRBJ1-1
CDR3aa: CAWMGGASRAEAFF

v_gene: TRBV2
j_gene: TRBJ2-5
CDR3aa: CASSEVGGGAVETQYF

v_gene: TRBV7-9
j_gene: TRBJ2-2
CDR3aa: CASSHQNRGPSTGELFF

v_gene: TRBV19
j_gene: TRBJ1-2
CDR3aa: CASTAGTANYGYTF

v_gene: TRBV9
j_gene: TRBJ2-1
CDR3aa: CASSPGLAGVGHEQFF

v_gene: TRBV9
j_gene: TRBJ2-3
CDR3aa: CASSLGQGRTDTQYF

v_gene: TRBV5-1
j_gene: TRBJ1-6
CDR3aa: CASSPKPVYNSPLHF

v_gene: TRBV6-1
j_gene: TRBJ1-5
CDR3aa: CASSEGAGGFVFNQPQHF

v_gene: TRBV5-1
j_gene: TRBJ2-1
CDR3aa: CASKPGLAGPSSYNEQFF

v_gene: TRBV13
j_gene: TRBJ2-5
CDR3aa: CASSPWTGPRETQYF

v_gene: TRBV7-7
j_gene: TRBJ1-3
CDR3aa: CASSPTDSPSGNTIYF

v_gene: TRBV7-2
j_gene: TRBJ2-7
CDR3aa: CASSLTSGVYEQYF

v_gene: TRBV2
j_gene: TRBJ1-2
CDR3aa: CARGAGRNLNYGYTF

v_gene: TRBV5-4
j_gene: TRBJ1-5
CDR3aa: CASSFGGLGQPQHF

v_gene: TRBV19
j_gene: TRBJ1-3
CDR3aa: CASSIGPPGNTIYF

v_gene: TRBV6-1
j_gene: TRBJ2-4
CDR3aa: CASSENRWGRGAKNIQYF

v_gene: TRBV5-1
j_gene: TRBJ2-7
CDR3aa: CASSLQDSEQYF

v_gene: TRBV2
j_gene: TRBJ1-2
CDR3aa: CASSDYSHGYTF

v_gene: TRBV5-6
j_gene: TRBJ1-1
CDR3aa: CASSSAPGQGGDTEAFF

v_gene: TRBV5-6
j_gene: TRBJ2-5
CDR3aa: CASSGGVGGVETQYF

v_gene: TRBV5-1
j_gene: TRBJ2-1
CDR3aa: CASSQDSYSEQFF

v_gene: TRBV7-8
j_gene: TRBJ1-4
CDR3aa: CASSRSGINEKLFF

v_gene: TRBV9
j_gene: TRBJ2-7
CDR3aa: CASSVGGEIAYEQYF

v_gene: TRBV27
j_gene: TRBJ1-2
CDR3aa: CASAQGQGFGGYTF

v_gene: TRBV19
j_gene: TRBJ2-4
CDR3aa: CASSYSLAKNIQYF

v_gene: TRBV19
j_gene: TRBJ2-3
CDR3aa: CASSPYTDTQYF